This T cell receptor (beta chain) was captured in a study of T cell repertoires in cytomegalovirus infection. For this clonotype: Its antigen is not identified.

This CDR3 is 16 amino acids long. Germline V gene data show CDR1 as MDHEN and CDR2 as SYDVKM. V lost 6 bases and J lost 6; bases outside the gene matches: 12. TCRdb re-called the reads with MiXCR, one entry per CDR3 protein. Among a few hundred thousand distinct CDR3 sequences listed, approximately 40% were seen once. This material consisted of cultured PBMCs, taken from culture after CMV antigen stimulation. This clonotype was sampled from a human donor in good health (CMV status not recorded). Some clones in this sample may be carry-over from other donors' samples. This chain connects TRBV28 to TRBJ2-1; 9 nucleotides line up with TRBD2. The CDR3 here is CASSPREGLTINEQFF. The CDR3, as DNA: TGTGCCAGCAGCCCGCGGGAGGGCCTTACAATCAATGAGCAGTTCTTC. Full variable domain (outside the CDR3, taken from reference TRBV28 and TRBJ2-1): DVKVTQSSRYLVKRTGEKVFLECVQDMDHENMFWYRQDPGLGLRLIYFSYDVKMKEKGDIPEGYSVSREKKERFSLILESASTNQTSMYLCASSPREGLTINEQFFGPGTRLTVL.